Presented here are 27 T cell receptor beta chains from one specimen sequenced in a study of T cells after posttransplantation cyclophosphamide. Only in-frame clones appear in the TCRdb table, and some are missing; sequencing was by immunoSEQ multiplex PCR. In total the sample includes around 34,000 clones, none of them seen once. Specimen: PBMCs. The receptors were sampled from a woman aged 45-60 years in good health and a related stem cell transplant donor.

This clone was seen at least ten times. The chain joins TRBV6-2 or TRBV6-3 to TRBJ2-1; D might be TRBD1 (6 bases). The germline V gene encodes CDR1 MNHEY and CDR2 SVGEGT. There are 12 residues in the CDR3. Trimming took 4 bases from V and 7 from J, leaving 8 bases between them. Written as DNA, the CDR3 is TGTGCCAGCAGTTTTAGGGGGAATGAGCAGTTCTTC. The encoded protein is CASSFRGNEQFF.

The sample holds many counts of this clone. V gene TRBV7-3 combines with J gene TRBJ2-7, with 11 bases lining up with TRBD2. The CDR3 is 15 amino acids. With V trimmed by 3 bases and J by 1 base, 2 bases remained unmatched. CDR1 SGHTA and CDR2 FQGTGA come from the germline V gene. In DNA form, the CDR3 reads TGTGCCAGCAGCTTGTCTAGCGGGAGGTCCTACGAGCAGTACTTC. Its protein is CASSLSSGRSYEQYF.

Ten or more counts support this clone. The chain links TRBV6-6 to TRBJ2-1; 10 bases map to TRBD2. The CDR3 is 12 residues long. Looked up from germline, CDR1 is MNHNY and CDR2 is SVGAGI (reference sequence). With V trimmed by 6 bases and J by 16 bases, 9 bases remained unmatched. DNA of the CDR3: TGTGCCAGCAGCCCCGGAGCGGGAGGGGATTTCTTC. Translation gives CASSPGAGGDFF.

This clone came up many times. The chain carries TRBV4-3 and TRBJ2-3, with D hard to call. Trimming took off 1 base at V and 3 bases at J, with 11 bases between the two ends. The CDR3 length is 15 residues. Germline CDR1 is LGHNA and CDR2 is YSLEER. CDR3 protein: CASSQAYSRTDTQYF. The CDR3, as DNA: TGCGCCAGCAGCCAAGCCTACAGTCGAACAGATACGCAGTATTTT.

This clone was seen many times. The J gene is TRBJ1-5, the V gene TRBV7-2; no clear D gene. Trimming cost V 7 bases and J 0 bases, with 4 bases left between them. This CDR3 is built from 12 residues. The germline gives CDR1 SGHTA, CDR2 FQGNSA. The CDR3 nucleotides read TGTGCCAGCACCAATAGCAATCAGCCCCAGCATTTT. Translation gives CASTNSNQPQHF. Full variable domain (missing parts from reference TRBV7-2 and TRBJ1-5): GAGVSQSPSNKVTEKGKDVELRCDPISGHTALYWYRQSLGQGLEFLIYFQGNSAPDKSGLPSDRFSAERTGGSVSTLTIQRTQQEDSAVYLCASTNSNQPQHFGDGTRLSIL.

This clone was seen repeatedly, ten times or more. CDR3 amino acids: CASSPLGGVEQFF. CDR3 sequence (DNA): TGTGCCAGCAGTCCCCTCGGCGGCGTGGAGCAGTTCTTC. The chain employs TRBV27 and TRBJ2-1; D unclear. The CDR3 is made up of 13 amino acids. CDR1 and CDR2 from the germline V gene are MNHEY and SMNVEV (reference sequence). The V end was cut by 5 bases, the J end by 10 bases, with 15 bases between.

This clone was counted many times. The genes are TRBV28 and TRBJ2-2; 11 bases map to TRBD1. Germline assignment: CDR1 MDHEN and CDR2 SYDVKM. V lost 6 bases and J lost 16; bases outside the gene matches: 7. The CDR3 has 12 residues. Here the CDR3 DNA reads TGTGCCAGCAGGCCGGGACAGGGGGGTTGGTTTTTT. It codes for CASRPGQGGWFF.

This clone came up many times. The V and J genes are TRBV4-2 and TRBJ2-3; perhaps TRBD1 as D (6 bases). Germline V gene lookup returns CDR1 LGHNA and CDR2 YNFKEQ. The CDR3 spans 16 residues. Trimming pared 0 bases from V and 1 base from J, leaving 11 bases between. The CDR3: CASSQEGRQGTDTQYF. The CDR3 DNA follows: TGTGCCAGCAGCCAAGAAGGAAGACAGGGCACAGATACGCAGTATTTT.

Ten or more counts support this clone. This chain uses TRBV10-1 with TRBJ1-1, with TRBD1 matching over 8 bases. CDR1 is WNHNN and CDR2 is SYGVQD in the germline V gene (reference sequence). This CDR3 has 17 residues. Unmatched junction bases numbered 10, after V lost 2 bases and J lost 2 bases. The CDR3 nucleotides are TGCGCCAGCAGTGAGCCCCTCCCCGGGACAGGTAACACTGAAGCTTTCTTT. Protein sequence: CASSEPLPGTGNTEAFF.

This clone was counted ten times or more. The chain combines TRBV11-1 with TRBJ2-1, with 8 bases identical to TRBD1. V shed 6 bases, J shed 9 bases, and the junction held 7 bases outside the gene matches. CDR3 length: 13 amino acids. Germline-derived CDR1 and CDR2 are SGHAT and FQDESV (reference sequence). This CDR3 reads CASRGIRGLEQFF. Here the CDR3 DNA reads TGTGCCAGCAGGGGGATCAGGGGGCTTGAGCAGTTCTTC.

This clone has ten or more counts. CDR3 sequence: CASGSLGRAGELFF. CDR3 nucleotides: TGTGCCAGTGGGTCACTAGGGCGAGCCGGGGAGCTGTTTTTT. The genes are TRBV2 and TRBJ2-2, with D possibly TRBD2 on 5 matching bases. The CDR3 totals 14 residues. V was pared by 9 bases and J by 6 bases, with 17 bases between. Per the germline V gene, CDR1 is SNHLY and CDR2 is FYNNEI.

This clone was observed a handful of times. V gene TRBV7-6 combines with J gene TRBJ2-5; D perhaps matches TRBD1 (5 bases). CDR3 length: 15 residues. Germline V gives CDR1 SGHVS, CDR2 FNYEAQ. V gave up 3 bases and J gave up 0 bases, with 11 bases separating them. The CDR3 DNA sequence: TGTGCCAGCAGCTTGTCGACAGTGTACCAAGAGACCCAGTACTTC. Encoded protein: CASSLSTVYQETQYF.

This clone was recorded at least ten times. The gene calls are TRBV28 and TRBJ1-5, with D perhaps TRBD1 (5 bases). CDR1 is MDHEN, CDR2 SYDVKM, per germline. Trimming stripped 6 bases from V and 0 bases from J, with 21 bases between. The CDR3 covers 18 residues. The CDR3 loop reads CASSLLFLQGNSNQPQHF. The CDR3, as DNA: TGTGCCAGCAGCCTCCTATTCCTGCAGGGCAATAGCAATCAGCCCCAGCATTTT. Complete variable domain (other parts from reference TRBV28 and TRBJ1-5): DVKVTQSSRYLVKRTGEKVFLECVQDMDHENMFWYRQDPGLGLRLIYFSYDVKMKEKGDIPEGYSVSREKKERFSLILESASTNQTSMYLCASSLLFLQGNSNQPQHFGDGTRLSIL.

This clone showed up just a few times. The V call is TRBV29-1, the J call TRBJ1-1; perhaps TRBD1 as D (6 bases). The V and J ends lost 5 bases and 5 bases respectively, with 12 bases between them. In germline, CDR1 is SQVTM, CDR2 ANQGSEA. This CDR3 is 12 amino acids long. CDR3: CSVYTGYTEAFF. In nucleotides, the CDR3 is TGCAGCGTTTACACAGGGTATACTGAAGCTTTCTTT.

The table lists this clone with many counts. V gene TRBV9 combines with J gene TRBJ1-3; D is perhaps TRBD1 (5 bases). The V gene's germline CDR1 is SGDLS and CDR2 YYNGEE. V was pared by 2 bases and J by 3 bases, with 9 bases between. This CDR3 has 14 amino acids. DNA for the CDR3: TGTGCCAGCAGCGTCGACAGCTATGGAAACACCATATATTTT. This sequence encodes CASSVDSYGNTIYF.

This clone was seen at least ten times. The rearrangement joins TRBV5-4 to TRBJ2-1; 10 bases match TRBD2. Trimming cost V 3 bases and J 1 base; bases outside gene matches: 16. Germline CDR1 reads SGHNT; CDR2 reads YYREEE (reference sequence). The CDR3 sequence is 20 residues long. This CDR3 reads CASSSPTLAGREGSYNEQFF. CDR3 nucleotides: TGTGCCAGCAGCTCCCCAACACTAGCGGGGAGGGAGGGGTCCTACAATGAGCAGTTCTTC. Combining the CDR3 with reference TRBV5-4 and TRBJ2-1 gives the whole variable domain ETGVTQSPTHLIKTRGQQVTLRCSSQSGHNTVSWYQQALGQGPQFIFQYYREEENGRGNFPPRFSGLQFPNYSSELNVNALELDDSALYLCASSSPTLAGREGSYNEQFFGPGTRLTVL.

The chain has TRBV27 and TRBJ2-3; the match to TRBD1 covers 9 bases. The CDR3 length is 16 residues. CDR1 MNHEY and CDR2 SMNVEV come from the germline V gene (reference sequence). V was clipped by 3 bases and J by 0 bases; unmatched bases: 4. The CDR3 here is CASSFYDRGSTDTQYF. CDR3 DNA: TGTGCCAGCAGTTTCTATGACAGGGGGAGCACAGATACGCAGTATTTT.

In its sample, this clone ranks as medium-sized (0.01 to 0.1%). The gene calls are TRBV7-8 and TRBJ1-4; 8 bases are shared with TRBD1. Per germline, CDR1 SGHVS and CDR2 FQNEAQ. This CDR3 is 15 amino acids long. J was trimmed by 7 bases and V by 1 base; bases with no gene match: 5. Written as DNA, the CDR3 is TGTGCCAGCAGCTTAGAGAGGGGACAGGTTGAAAAACTGTTTTTT. It yields the protein CASSLERGQVEKLFF.

This clone came up many times. The chain employs TRBV5-6 and TRBJ2-4; D might be TRBD1 (6 bases). The CDR3 totals 15 residues. V lost 2 bases, J lost 3 bases, and 12 bases lay in between. Germline CDR1 and CDR2: SGHDT and YYEEEE. The CDR3: CASSLGGADKNIQYF. The CDR3 DNA follows: TGTGCCAGCAGCTTAGGGGGAGCCGACAAAAACATTCAGTACTTC.

At least ten counts were recorded for this clone. The J gene is TRBJ1-5, the V gene TRBV19; unclear D gene. Trimming took 5 bases from V and 5 from J, leaving 16 bases between them. CDR1 and CDR2 from the germline V gene are LNHDA and SQIVND (reference sequence). The CDR3 is 15 amino acids. The CDR3 here is CASSPDSISDQPQHF. CDR3 bases: TGTGCCAGTAGTCCGGACTCAATTTCCGATCAGCCCCAGCATTTT.

This clone came up many times. V and J are TRBV5-1 and TRBJ1-4; no reliable D call. This CDR3 region has 16 residues. Trimming left V 7 bases short and J 8 bases short, with 24 bases between. Germline CDR1 and CDR2: SGHRS and YFSETQ. The CDR3, as DNA: TGCGCCAGCTCTGAGTACGGACTTGAAGAAGGGGAAAAACTGTTTTTT. It specifies CASSEYGLEEGEKLFF.

As concerns this clone: This sequence may be a read error, since a much larger clone differs from it by one base. Other DNA sequences in this specimen translate into the identical CDR3. V is TRBV5-1 and J is TRBJ2-7, with TRBD1 identical over 7 bases. This CDR3 is built from 13 residues. Germline V gene lookup returns CDR1 SGHRS and CDR2 YFSETQ. For the CDR3, the DNA is TGCGCCAGCAGCTCGGGACAGCGAGCCGAGCAATACTTC. Amino acid sequence: CASSSGQRAEQYF.

This clone was detected only a few times. The chain couples TRBV7-8 to TRBJ2-5; 8 nucleotides match TRBD2. V gave up 5 bases and J gave up 2 bases; unmatched junction bases: 10. CDR3 length: 16 residues. Germline loops: CDR1 SGHVS, CDR2 FQNEAQ. The CDR3 DNA reads as TGTGCCAGCAGCCCACTTAGCGGGGTGCCTCAAGAGACCCAGTACTTC. Its protein is CASSPLSGVPQETQYF. Based on the CDR3 plus reference TRBV7-8 and TRBJ2-5, the full variable domain is GAGVSQSPRYKVAKRGQDVALRCDPISGHVSLFWYQQALGQGPEFLTYFQNEAQLDKSGLPSDRFFAERPEGSVSTLKIQRTQQEDSAVYLCASSPLSGVPQETQYFGPGTRLLVL.

There are many counts of this clone. V and J are TRBV5-1 and TRBJ1-3, with D possibly being TRBD1 (5 bases). Germline V lookup: CDR1 SGHRS, CDR2 YFSETQ. CDR3 length: 16 amino acids. Trimming took off 4 bases at V and 0 bases at J, with 14 bases between the two ends. The CDR3 region has the DNA TGCGCCAGCAGCGCCGACAGTATTAACTCTGGAAACACCATATATTTT. It encodes CASSADSINSGNTIYF.

This clone has a handful of counts. This chain uses TRBV27 with TRBJ1-2; 10 bases line up with TRBD1. The V gene's germline CDR1 is MNHEY and CDR2 SMNVEV (reference sequence). V lost 0 bases to trimming and J lost 4 bases; unmatched junction nucleotides: 11. The CDR3 runs 18 residues. This CDR3 is CASSLSVDRGRRGYGYTF. DNA of the CDR3: TGTGCCAGCAGTTTATCGGTAGACAGGGGGCGCCGGGGCTATGGCTACACCTTC.

This clone showed up just a few times. The chain couples TRBV12-3 or TRBV12-4 to TRBJ2-3; 10 nucleotides match TRBD2. V shed 6 bases and J 2 bases; nucleotides not matched to a gene: 5. This CDR3 comprises 15 residues. DNA of the CDR3: TGTGCCAGCAGCTTCGGACTAGCGGCCACAGATACGCAGTATTTT. Translated, it gives CASSFGLAATDTQYF.

This clone was recorded at least ten times. The rearrangement joins TRBV10-3 to TRBJ2-7; tentative D call: TRBD1 (5 bases). This CDR3 contains 12 residues. From germline, CDR1 is ENHRY and CDR2 SYGVKD. V was clipped by 8 bases and J by 2 bases, with 10 bases between them. The CDR3 nucleotides read TGTGCCATCGCAGGGCCCACCTACGAGCAGTACTTC. It specifies CAIAGPTYEQYF.